Sequencing of this T cell receptor (beta chain) was carried out in a study of T cells in localized non-small cell lung cancer. About this clone: The antigen remains undetermined.

The study, taken as a whole, reports: Within adjacent lung there appeared a median approximately 60 of the top 100 tumor clones. A denser population of T cells in blood accompanied longer overall survival. It was uninvolved adjacent lung that showed the highest T cell clonality, exceeding tumor.

This CDR3 has 17 amino acids. This table comes from immunoSEQ multiplex PCR, and its TCRdb copy is limited to in-frame clones, with some not included. The data show around 5,400 clones, around 84% seen once. The receptor's source is a woman aged 40-69 years with stage II lung adenocarcinoma. This chain joins TRBV21-1 and TRBJ2-7; TRBD2 is taken as the D call from the table, unchecked against the DNA. TRBV21-1 is annotated as a pseudogene. This sample comprised PBMCs, obtained before any cancer treatment. In nucleotides, the CDR3 is TGTGCCAGCAGCAAATGGACCTTGGGGGGGACATCGAGAGAGCAGTACTTC. It encodes CASSKWTLGGTSREQYF.